Many counts were recorded for the clone carrying this T cell receptor beta chain. Its target is unknown. MiXCR, run by TCRdb on the 5' RACE reads, gives a single entry per CDR3 protein. The sample holds 90,000 to 150,000 distinct CDR3 sequences, about 3.4% seen once. The sample belongs to a study of neurological immune-mediated disorders. Notes on the study in general: Among 34 multiple sclerosis patients, phylogenetic grouping put the repertoires of 18 into a single related-CDR3 cluster, a possible signature.

J was trimmed by 4 bases and V by 5 bases; bases with no gene match: 4. Germline V gene lookup returns CDR1 SGHTA and CDR2 FQGNSA. This CDR3 is built from 16 residues. Sequenced material: PBMCs. This chain links TRBV7-2 with TRBJ2-2, with 13 bases matching TRBD2. This clonotype was obtained from a woman in her thirties with multiple sclerosis. In nucleotides, the CDR3 is TGTGCCAGCAGCACTACTAGCGGGGGGGCCACCGGGGAGCTGTTTTTT. It yields the protein CASSTTSGGATGELFF. Together with reference TRBV7-2 and TRBJ2-2, the CDR3 gives the full variable domain: GAGVSQSPSNKVTEKGKDVELRCDPISGHTALYWYRQSLGQGLEFLIYFQGNSAPDKSGLPSDRFSAERTGGSVSTLTIQRTQQEDSAVYLCASSTTSGGATGELFFGEGSRLTVL.